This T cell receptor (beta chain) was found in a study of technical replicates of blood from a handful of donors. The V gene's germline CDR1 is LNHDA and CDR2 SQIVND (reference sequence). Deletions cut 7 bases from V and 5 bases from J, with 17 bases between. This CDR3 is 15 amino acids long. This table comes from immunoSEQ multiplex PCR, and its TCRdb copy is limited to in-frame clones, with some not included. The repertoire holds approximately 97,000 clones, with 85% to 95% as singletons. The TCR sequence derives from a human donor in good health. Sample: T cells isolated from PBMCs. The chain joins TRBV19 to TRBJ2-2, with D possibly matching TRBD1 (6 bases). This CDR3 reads CASIAGTSYTGELFF. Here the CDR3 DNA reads TGTGCCAGTATCGCCGGGACAAGCTATACCGGGGAGCTGTTTTTT.